This T cell receptor (beta chain) was retrieved from a study of early T cells in non-severe SARS-CoV-2 infection. General observations from the study: Clonotype matching in VDJdb favored anti-spike CD8 responses and did not capture private and CD4 specificities.

TCRdb ran MiXCR on the 5' RACE reads and lists one entry per CDR3 protein. Counted here are some 26,000 distinct CDR3 sequences, around 4.4% occurring once; the ten biggest clones make up roughly 4%. This clonotype was seen ten or more times. Its target is not known. This CDR3 spans 15 amino acids. Germline V gene sequence: CDR1 SGHTA, CDR2 FQGNSA. Trimming removed 5 bases from V and 7 bases from J; junction bases left unmatched: 8. The J gene is TRBJ2-7, the V gene TRBV7-2; 13 bases are shared with TRBD2. Specimen: whole blood. The receptor was isolated from an adult who was a healthcare worker with PCR-confirmed SARS-CoV-2 infection or an uninfected control (not recorded which). CDR3 region: CASSVTSGRAWEQYF. CDR3 sequence (DNA): TGTGCCAGCAGCGTAACTAGCGGGAGGGCCTGGGAGCAGTACTTC. Variable domain in full (rest from reference TRBV7-2 and TRBJ2-7): GAGVSQSPSNKVTEKGKDVELRCDPISGHTALYWYRQSLGQGLEFLIYFQGNSAPDKSGLPSDRFSAERTGGSVSTLTIQRTQQEDSAVYLCASSVTSGRAWEQYFGPGTRLTVT.